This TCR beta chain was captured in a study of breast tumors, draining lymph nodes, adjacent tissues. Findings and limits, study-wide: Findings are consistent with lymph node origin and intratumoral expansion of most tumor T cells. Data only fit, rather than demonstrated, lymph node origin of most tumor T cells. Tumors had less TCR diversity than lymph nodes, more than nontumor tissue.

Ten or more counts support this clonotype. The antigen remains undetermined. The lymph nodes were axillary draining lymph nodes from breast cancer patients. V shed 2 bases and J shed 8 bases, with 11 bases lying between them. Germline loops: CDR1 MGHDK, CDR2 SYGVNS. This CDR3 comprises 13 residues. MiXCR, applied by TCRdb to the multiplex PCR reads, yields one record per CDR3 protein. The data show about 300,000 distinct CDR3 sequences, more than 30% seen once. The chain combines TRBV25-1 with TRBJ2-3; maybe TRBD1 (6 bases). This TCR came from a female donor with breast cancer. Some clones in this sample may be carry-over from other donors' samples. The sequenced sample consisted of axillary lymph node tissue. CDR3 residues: CASSEQGKGTQYF. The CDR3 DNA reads TGTGCCAGCAGTGAACAGGGGAAGGGTACGCAGTATTTT.